One TCR beta chain is described in this entry. Its antigen is still unknown. Nothing much larger sits one base from this clone, and base qualities are not available. This entry comes from a study of blood T cell repertoires in COVID-19 (dated by TCRdb to the early 2020s). Turning to the overall study: The collaborator samples originated in the United States, Italy and Spain and spanned the acute and convalescent phases of COVID-19. The prospective study material was composed of cDNA or gDNA derived from T cells, B-cell-depleted T cells, or PBMCs. The dataset comprised deeply sampled blood TCRbeta repertoires from subjects exposed to, actively infected with, or recovered from COVID-19. The repertoires were made available in a free public database intended to serve as a resource for research on the immune response to SARS-CoV-2. Samples were obtained from the ongoing ImmuneRACE study (first 160 participants) and from some 1,200 subjects provided by 6 global collaborators. A de-identified subject ID, COVID-19 status, age in years and sex were almost always included in the sample metadata. HLA class I and class II types, where available, came from metadata supplied by the sample provider rather than from assay-based typing. Summary of the overall study and its limitations: How much clinical and demographic metadata was included differed by source and by participant, and the metadata was provided uncurated.

The immunoSEQ Assay, a bias-controlled multiplex PCR, was used to amplify TCRbeta CDR3 regions from genomic DNA. Per the original workflow: Within the assay, amplification of reference gene primers was used to estimate how many nucleated cells each sample contained. Sequence reads were collapsed and filtered to measure the absolute abundance of every unique TCRbeta CDR3 rearrangement. For each sample, productive Simpson clonality was calculated as the square root of Simpson's diversity index over productive rearrangements. In TCRdb, the immuneACCESS table is reduced to in-frame sequences with V and J assigned. These tables do not hold every clone; where another copy was compared, an unresolved V gene accounts for under half, and the others remain unexplained. Clone size and the V and J calls come from that table; the DNA yielded D and trimming. The table for this sample lists 140,000 to 150,000 clones; approximately 80% of them were counted only once. The top ten hold roughly 2% of the sample.

The CDR3 runs 13 amino acids, cysteine and phenylalanine included. The only DNA kept is the CDR3, 39 bases in frame from the first base. V gives up 5 bases and J gives up 2 bases, and the segment between their germline ends measures 7 bases. Each collaborating institution followed its own protocols to collect whole blood in K2EDTA tubes. For TCRbeta analysis, collaborators shipped samples in one of three forms: frozen whole blood, isolated PBMCs, or DNA extracted from either of those sample types. Sequencing input: peripheral blood. The receptor chain draws on TRBV12-3 or TRBV12-4 and TRBJ1-5; TRBD1 could be the D gene, as 5 bases match. The TCR originated in a woman aged 60-70 years with acute or convalescent COVID-19. The CDR3 reads CASSQTGNQPQHF. The sequenced DNA is TGTGCCAGCAGTCAGACAGGCAATCAGCCCCAGCATTTT.